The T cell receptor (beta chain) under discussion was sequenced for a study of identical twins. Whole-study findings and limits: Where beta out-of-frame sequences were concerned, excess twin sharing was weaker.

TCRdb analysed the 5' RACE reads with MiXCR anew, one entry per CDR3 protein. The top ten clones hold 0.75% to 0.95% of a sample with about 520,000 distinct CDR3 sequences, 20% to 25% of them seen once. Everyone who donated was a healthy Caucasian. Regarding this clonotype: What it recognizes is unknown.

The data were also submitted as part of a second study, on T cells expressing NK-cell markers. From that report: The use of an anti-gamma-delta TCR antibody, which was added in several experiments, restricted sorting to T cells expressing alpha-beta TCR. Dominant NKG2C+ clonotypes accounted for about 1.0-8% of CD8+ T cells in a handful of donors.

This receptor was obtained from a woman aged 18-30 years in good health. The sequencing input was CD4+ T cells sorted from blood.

This chain's CDR3 is CSARSGLAPYEQYF. Written as DNA, the CDR3 is TGCAGTGCTAGATCGGGACTAGCCCCCTACGAGCAGTACTTC. This sequence joins TRBV20-1 and TRBJ2-7; 9 nucleotides line up with TRBD2. V was pared by 2 bases and J by 2 bases, with 4 bases of the junction left unmatched. Germline lookup yields CDR1 DFQATT and CDR2 SNEGSKA (reference sequence). The CDR3 totals 14 residues.